These 16 T cell receptor beta chains were sequenced from one sample in a study of blood T cell repertoires in COVID-19. Generated by immunoSEQ multiplex PCR, the TCRdb table keeps only in-frame clones and is missing some. The data contain tens of thousands of clones, roughly 86% of them singletons. The sequenced sample was peripheral blood. The receptors shown here come from a human donor in a cohort sampled during active COVID-19.

The chain is built from TRBV12-3 or TRBV12-4 and TRBJ1-2; TRBD1 is a possible D gene (5 bases). The CDR3 has 13 amino acids. Trimming took off 2 bases at V and 7 bases at J, with 11 bases between the two ends. The CDR3 nucleotides read TGTGCCAGCAGTTTAATAGGGGCCAGTGGCTACACCTTC. It specifies CASSLIGASGYTF.

The chain carries TRBV5-6 and TRBJ1-1; D remains ambiguous. The CDR3 sequence is 14 residues long. Germline CDR1 and CDR2: SGHDT and YYEEEE. V lost 0 bases to trimming and J lost 0 bases, with 6 bases between them. CDR3 residues: CASSLALMNTEAFF. The CDR3 bases are TGTGCCAGCAGCTTGGCCCTAATGAACACTGAAGCTTTCTTT.

This chain joins TRBV7-9 and TRBJ2-1; the D is unclear. Trimming removed 5 bases at V and 6 bases at J, with 8 bases between. Germline values: CDR1 SEHNR, CDR2 FQNEAQ (reference sequence). The CDR3 has 12 residues. CDR3 nucleotides: TGTGCCAGCAGCCGGGTCCTCAATGAGCAGTTCTTC. The encoded protein is CASSRVLNEQFF.

V gene TRBV18 combines with J gene TRBJ1-4; possibly TRBD1 for D (5 bases). The V end lost 1 base, the J end lost 7 bases, and 13 bases lay between the germline ends. Germline assignment: CDR1 KGHSH and CDR2 LQKENI. This CDR3 is built from 15 residues. The CDR3 sequence: CASSPRGGPSEKLFF. CDR3 DNA sequence: TGTGCCAGCTCACCACGGGGGGGACCTAGTGAAAAACTGTTTTTT.

The chain links TRBV6-5 to TRBJ1-1; tentatively, D is TRBD1 (5 bases). V lost 6 bases and J lost 10, with 24 bases in between. This CDR3 is built from 15 residues. In germline, CDR1 is MNHEY, CDR2 SVGAGI. The CDR3: CASSVGRSRDVGAFF. The CDR3 DNA reads TGTGCCAGCAGCGTCGGGAGGAGTAGGGACGTGGGAGCTTTCTTT.

The CDR3 DNA reads TGTGCCAGCAGGGGGACAGCTTCCTACGAGCAGTACTTC. Amino acid sequence: CASRGTASYEQYF. The rearrangement joins TRBV6-5 to TRBJ2-7; 7 nucleotides align to TRBD1. CDR1 and CDR2 (germline): MNHEY, SVGAGI. V lost 6 bases and J lost 1; bases outside the gene matches: 3. This CDR3 region has 13 residues.

The chain recombines TRBV6-5 with TRBJ1-1; no reliable D call. Germline CDR1 reads MNHEY; CDR2 reads SVGAGI. CDR3 length equals 13 residues. V was pared by 4 bases and J by 0 bases, with 6 bases between. This CDR3 reads CASSSGLNTEAFF. The CDR3 DNA sequence: TGTGCCAGCAGTTCAGGCCTGAACACTGAAGCTTTCTTT.

This chain joins TRBV19 and TRBJ1-6; TRBD1 is a possible D gene (5 bases). Germline lookup yields CDR1 LNHDA and CDR2 SQIVND (reference sequence). Between the trimmed V and J ends, which lost 3 bases and 9 bases, there was a span of 18 bases. The CDR3 has 16 residues. CDR3: CASSITRGGVGSPLHF. CDR3 nucleotide sequence: TGTGCCAGTAGTATCACCCGGGGGGGAGTGGGTTCACCCCTCCACTTT.

The chain has TRBV5-6 and TRBJ1-2; weak D call: TRBD1 (6 bases). V lost 2 bases and J 7 bases, leaving 6 bases between the germline ends. This CDR3 spans 11 amino acids. CDR1 and CDR2 (germline): SGHDT, YYEEEE. Here the CDR3 reads CASSLGGGYTF. The DNA for the CDR3 is TGTGCCAGCAGCTTAGGGGGTGGCTACACCTTC. The full variable domain, rest sourced from reference TRBV5-6 and TRBJ1-2, is DAGVTQSPTHLIKTRGQQVTLRCSPKSGHDTVSWYQQALGQGPQFIFQYYEEEERQRGNFPDRFSGHQFPNYSSELNVNALLLGDSALYLCASSLGGGYTFGSGTRLTVV.

The chain uses TRBV19 and TRBJ2-2, with a weak D call TRBD1 (6 bases). Trimming removed 11 bases from V and 1 base from J, with 14 bases in between. The length of the CDR3 is 14 residues. Germline V gives CDR1 LNHDA, CDR2 SQIVND (reference sequence). The DNA for the CDR3 is TGTGCCGGCGGGTCCAGGGGGAACACCGGGGAGCTGTTTTTT. Its translation is CAGGSRGNTGELFF.

The V and J genes are TRBV19 and TRBJ1-4; the match to TRBD1 covers 8 bases. The CDR3 is made up of 15 amino acids. CDR1 LNHDA and CDR2 SQIVND come from the germline V gene (reference sequence). J gave up 0 bases and V 10 bases, and 7 bases lay outside the gene matches. The chain's CDR3 is CATRTGPATNEKLFF. In nucleotides, the CDR3 is TGTGCCACCCGGACAGGGCCGGCAACTAATGAAAAACTGTTTTTT.

Regarding this clone: The sample holds other DNA sequences that translate to the same CDR3. This chain links TRBV6-5 with TRBJ2-3, with a tentative D call TRBD2 (5 bases). V lost 5 bases to trimming and J lost 1 base, with 13 bases between them. This CDR3 has 15 amino acids. CDR1 and CDR2 (germline): MNHEY, SVGAGI. In nucleotides, the CDR3 is TGTGCCAGCAGTCCCCGGGGTAGCGGCACAGATACGCAGTATTTT. Translated, it gives CASSPRGSGTDTQYF.

This clone was picked up a small number of times. The chain carries TRBV6-4 and TRBJ2-3, with D tentatively TRBD1 (5 bases). Germline assignment: CDR1 MRHNA and CDR2 SNTAGT. The CDR3 extends over 18 amino acids. V shed 2 bases and J shed 0 bases, with 18 bases lying between them. The CDR3 bases are TGTGCCAGCAGTGACCCTCTTGAGCCAAGGGGAAGCACAGATACGCAGTATTTT. Translation: CASSDPLEPRGSTDTQYF.

The chain couples TRBV7-2 to TRBJ2-7; possibly TRBD2 for D (7 bases). Germline assignment: CDR1 SGHTA and CDR2 FQGNSA. The CDR3 spans 14 residues. Trimming cost V 2 bases and J 7 bases, with 15 bases left between them. CDR3 DNA: TGTGCCAGCAGCTTAAGGGGGGGCGAAATTGAGCAGTACTTC. Translating it yields CASSLRGGEIEQYF.

The chain is built from TRBV9 and TRBJ2-6; the match to TRBD1 covers 7 bases. V was clipped by 1 base and J by 5 bases; unmatched bases: 6. The CDR3 contains 16 residues. The germline V gene has CDR1 SGDLS and CDR2 YYNGEE. For the CDR3, the DNA is TGTGCCAGCAGCGTACAGACAGGGACGAGGGCCAACGTCCTGACTTTC. Translated, it gives CASSVQTGTRANVLTF.

The genes are TRBV24-1 and TRBJ2-3, with D possibly TRBD2 on 5 matching bases. This CDR3 comprises 13 residues. V lost 9 bases and J 0 bases, leaving 9 bases between the germline ends. CDR1 and CDR2 (germline): KGHDR, SFDVKD. The CDR3 coding sequence is TGTGCCACCCGGGATACTAGCACAGATACGCAGTATTTT. Protein: CATRDTSTDTQYF.